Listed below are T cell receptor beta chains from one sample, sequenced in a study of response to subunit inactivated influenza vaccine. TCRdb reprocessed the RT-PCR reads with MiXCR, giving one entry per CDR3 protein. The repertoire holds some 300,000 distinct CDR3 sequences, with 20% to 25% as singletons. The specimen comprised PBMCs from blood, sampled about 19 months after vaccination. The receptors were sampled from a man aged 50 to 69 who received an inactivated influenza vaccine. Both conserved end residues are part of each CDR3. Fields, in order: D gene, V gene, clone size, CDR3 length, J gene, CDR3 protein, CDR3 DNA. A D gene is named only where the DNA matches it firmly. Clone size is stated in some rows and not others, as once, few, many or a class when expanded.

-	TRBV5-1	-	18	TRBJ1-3	CASSYARRGAPTGNTIYF	TGCGCCAGCAGCTACGCCCGCAGGGGTGCGCCAACTGGAAACACCATATATTTT
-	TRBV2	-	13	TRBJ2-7	CASMGGFSYEQYF	TGTGCCAGCATGGGGGGCTTTTCCTACGAGCAGTACTTC
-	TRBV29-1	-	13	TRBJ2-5	CSVEILAGETQYF	TGCAGCGTTGAAATTCTAGCAGGGGAGACCCAGTACTTC
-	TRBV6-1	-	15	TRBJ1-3	CASSPSVSSGNTIYF	TGTGCCAGCAGTCCTTCAGTGAGCTCTGGAAACACCATATATTTT
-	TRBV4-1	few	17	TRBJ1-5	CASSQESTAWGNQPQHF	TGCGCCAGCAGCCAAGAGTCGACGGCCTGGGGCAATCAGCCCCAGCATTTT
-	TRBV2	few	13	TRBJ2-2	CASSEFKAGELFF	TGTGCCAGCAGTGAATTTAAGGCCGGGGAGCTGTTTTTT
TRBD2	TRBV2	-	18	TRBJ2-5	CASSELGTSDQPQETQYF	TGTGCCAGCAGTGAGCTTGGGACTAGCGATCAGCCTCAAGAGACCCAGTACTTC
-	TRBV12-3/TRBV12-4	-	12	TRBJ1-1	CATFPETTEAFF	TGTGCCACTTTTCCGGAGACCACTGAAGCTTTCTTT
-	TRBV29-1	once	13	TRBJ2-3	CSVGNGWTDTQYF	TGCAGCGTTGGGAATGGGTGGACAGATACGCAGTATTTT
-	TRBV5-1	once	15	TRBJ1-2	CASSGGWGQKYGYTF	TGCGCCAGCAGCGGGGGTTGGGGGCAGAAATATGGCTACACCTTC
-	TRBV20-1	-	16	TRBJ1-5	CSARVPLSGGNQPQHF	TGCAGTGCTAGAGTGCCTCTCTCGGGGGGCAATCAGCCCCAGCATTTT
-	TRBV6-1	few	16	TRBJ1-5	CASSEGGTHSNQPQHF	TGTGCCAGCAGTGAAGGGGGGACCCATAGCAATCAGCCCCAGCATTTT
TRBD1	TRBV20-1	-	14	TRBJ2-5	CSARPRTGVETQYF	TGCAGTGCTAGACCGCGGACAGGGGTAGAGACCCAGTACTTC
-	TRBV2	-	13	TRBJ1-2	CAAEGSSNYGYTF	TGTGCCGCCGAGGGGAGCTCTAACTATGGCTACACCTTC
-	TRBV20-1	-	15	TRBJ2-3	CSAVPLRVGTDTQYF	TGCAGTGCTGTTCCCCTGAGAGTCGGCACAGATACGCAGTATTTT
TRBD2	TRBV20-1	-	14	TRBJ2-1	CSARDLLEGGPPFF	TGCAGTGCTAGAGATCTGTTAGAGGGAGGGCCCCCGTTCTTC
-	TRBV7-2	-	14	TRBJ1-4	CASSPPPGYEKLFF	TGTGCCAGCAGCCCCCCGCCTGGGTATGAAAAACTGTTTTTT